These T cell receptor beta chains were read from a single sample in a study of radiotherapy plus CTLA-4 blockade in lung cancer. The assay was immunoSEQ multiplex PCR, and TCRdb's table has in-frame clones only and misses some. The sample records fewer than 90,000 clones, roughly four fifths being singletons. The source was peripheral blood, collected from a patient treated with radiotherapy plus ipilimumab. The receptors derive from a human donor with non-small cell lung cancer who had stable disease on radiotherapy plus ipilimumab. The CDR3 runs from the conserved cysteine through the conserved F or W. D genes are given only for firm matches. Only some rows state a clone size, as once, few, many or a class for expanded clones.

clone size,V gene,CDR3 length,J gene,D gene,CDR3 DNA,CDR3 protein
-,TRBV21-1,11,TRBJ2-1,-,TGTGCCAGCAGCAACCGGGACAGGGAGTTCTTC,CASSNRDREFF
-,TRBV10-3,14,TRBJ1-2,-,TGTGCCATCAGTGAGTCAGGTTCTAACTATGGCTACACCTTC,CAISESGSNYGYTF
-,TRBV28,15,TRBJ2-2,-,TGTGCCAGCAGGGCCCTCGCGTTCTCGTACGGGGAGCTGTTTTTT,CASRALAFSYGELFF
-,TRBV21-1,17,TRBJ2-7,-,TGTGCCACCTTCTCACGTCCCGGGACAGGTCTTACGCACGAGCAGTACTTC,CATFSRPGTGLTHEQYF
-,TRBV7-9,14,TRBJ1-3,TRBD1,TGTGCCAGCAGCTTAAGGGACAGACTAAACACCATATATTTT,CASSLRDRLNTIYF
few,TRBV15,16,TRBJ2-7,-,TGTGCCACCAGCAGAGACTACGAGGGTTCTTCCTACGAGCAGTACTTC,CATSRDYEGSSYEQYF
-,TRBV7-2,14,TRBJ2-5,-,TGTGCCAGCAGCTTAGTACTGCGGGTAGAGACCCAGTACTTC,CASSLVLRVETQYF
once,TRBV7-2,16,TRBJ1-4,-,TGTGCCAGCAGCTTAGACCCCACTCCTGTTAATGAAAAACTGTTTTTT,CASSLDPTPVNEKLFF
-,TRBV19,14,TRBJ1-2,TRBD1,TGTGCCAGTAGGCTGGACAGGGCGGGCTATGGCTACACCTTC,CASRLDRAGYGYTF
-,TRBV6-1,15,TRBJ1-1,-,TGTGCCAGCACTCTCCACCGGGCTACGAACACTGAAGCTTTCTTT,CASTLHRATNTEAFF
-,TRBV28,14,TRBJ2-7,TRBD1,TGTGCCAGCAGTCGCGGGACAGGGAACGGCGAGCAGTACTTC,CASSRGTGNGEQYF
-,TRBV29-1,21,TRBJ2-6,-,TGCAGCGTTGCTTTTTCACTAGCATACAAAGGCATACAAAGTCGGGCCAACGTCCTGACTTTC,CSVAFSLAYKGIQSRANVLTF
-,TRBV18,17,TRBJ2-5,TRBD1,TGTGCCAGCTCACACTACTCAGTGGGACAGGAAAAGGAGACCCAGTACTTC,CASSHYSVGQEKETQYF
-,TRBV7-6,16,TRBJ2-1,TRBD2,TGTGCCAGCAGCCCGACTAGCCCGAGCTCCTACAATGAGCAGTTCTTC,CASSPTSPSSYNEQFF
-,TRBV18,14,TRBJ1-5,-,TGTGCCAGCTCGCACCAAGAAAGCAATCAGCCCCAGCATTTT,CASSHQESNQPQHF
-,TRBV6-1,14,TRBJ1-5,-,TGTGCCAGCAGTGCTCACATGGTAGGCCAGCCCCAGCATTTT,CASSAHMVGQPQHF
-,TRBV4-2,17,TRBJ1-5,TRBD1,TGTGCCAGCAGCCAAGCCGGGACAGGGAATAGCAATCAGCCCCAGCATTTT,CASSQAGTGNSNQPQHF
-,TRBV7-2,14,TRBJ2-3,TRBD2,TGTGCCAGCAGCTTGAGCGGGAGGGGGGATACGCAGTATTTT,CASSLSGRGDTQYF
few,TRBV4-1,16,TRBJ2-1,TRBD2,TGTGCCAGCAGCCAAGGCCCAGCGGGGGGCCGGGATGAGCAGTTCTTC,CASSQGPAGGRDEQFF
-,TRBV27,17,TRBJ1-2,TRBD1,TGTGCCAGCAGTCCAGCGACAGGGGGCAAGCGGTACTATGGCTACACCTTC,CASSPATGGKRYYGYTF
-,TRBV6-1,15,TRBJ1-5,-,TGTGCCAGCAGTGAAGGGCTGGACAGCAATCAGCCCCAGCATTTT,CASSEGLDSNQPQHF
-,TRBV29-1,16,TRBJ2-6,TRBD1,TGCAGCGTAGACGACAGGGGAGGAGCTGGGGCCAACGTCCTGACTTTC,CSVDDRGGAGANVLTF
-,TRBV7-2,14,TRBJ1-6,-,TGTGCCAGCAGCCGGGACTTCCAAAATTCACCCCTCCACTTT,CASSRDFQNSPLHF
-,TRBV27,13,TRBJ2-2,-,TGTGCCAGCAATACCCCCGCCGGGGGGGAGCTGTTTTTT,CASNTPAGGELFF
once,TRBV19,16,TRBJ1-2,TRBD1,TGTGCCAGTAGTTCTCGACAGGGGCATTCGGGATATGGCTACACCTTC,CASSSRQGHSGYGYTF
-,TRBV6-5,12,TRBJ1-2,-,TGTGCCAGCAGCGGTCCAGCTGGCGGCTACACCTTC,CASSGPAGGYTF
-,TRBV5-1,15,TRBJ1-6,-,TGCGCCAGCAGCTTGGCGGACAGAACTAATTCACCCCTCCACTTT,CASSLADRTNSPLHF